Presented here are 23 T cell receptor beta chains from one specimen sequenced in a study of shared clonotypes between healthy human individuals. This table comes from immunoSEQ multiplex PCR, and its TCRdb copy is limited to in-frame clones, with some not included. The sample consists of about 2.3 million clones, over 85% of them appearing once. Sequencing was performed on naive CD4+ T cells from PBMCs. Indicated subset: CD45RA+ positively selected. These receptor sequences come from a man aged 18 to 30 in good health. Some clones in this sample may be carry-over from other donors' samples.

V and J are TRBV5-1 and TRBJ2-1, with TRBD2 matching 8 bases. The trim removed 3 bases at V and 8 bases at J, leaving 7 bases unmatched. The germline CDR1 and CDR2 sequences are SGHRS and YFSETQ. This CDR3 has 14 amino acids. CDR3 DNA sequence: TGCGCCAGCAGCTCGGGACTAGTCACGGATGAGCAGTTCTTC. Translating gives CASSSGLVTDEQFF. Together with reference TRBV5-1 and TRBJ2-1, the CDR3 gives the full variable domain: KAGVTQTPRYLIKTRGQQVTLSCSPISGHRSVSWYQQTPGQGLQFLFEYFSETQRNKGNFPGRFSGRQFSNSRSEMNVSTLELGDSALYLCASSSGLVTDEQFFGPGTRLTVL.

As to this clone: The sample carries other DNA sequences with the same CDR3. The rearrangement joins TRBV30 to TRBJ1-5; no definite D call. The CDR3 is made up of 13 amino acids. Germline loops: CDR1 GTSNPN, CDR2 SVGIG (reference sequence). V shed 0 bases and J shed 5 bases, with 8 bases lying between them. The CDR3 DNA reads TGTGCCTGGAGTGTACGTGGCCATCAGCCCCAGCATTTT. This translates into CAWSVRGHQPQHF.

About this clone: The sample holds other DNA sequences that translate to the same CDR3. The V call is TRBV25-1, the J call TRBJ1-2; maybe TRBD1 (5 bases). This CDR3 contains 14 residues. V shed 4 bases and J shed 6 bases, with 15 bases lying between them. Germline V gene data show CDR1 as MGHDK and CDR2 as SYGVNS. The CDR3 region has the DNA TGTGCCAGCAGTGCGACAGTTTTGGCGAATGGCTACACCTTC. Encoded protein: CASSATVLANGYTF.

CDR3 amino acids: CASSAWDSGGYTF. The CDR3, as DNA: TGTGCCAGCAGTGCTTGGGACAGTGGGGGCTACACCTTC. The rearrangement links TRBV27 to TRBJ1-2, with 7 bases aligning to TRBD1. The germline CDR1 and CDR2 sequences are MNHEY and SMNVEV (reference sequence). V lost 5 bases to trimming and J lost 8 bases; unmatched junction nucleotides: 8. The length of the CDR3 is 13 residues.

This chain connects TRBV28 to TRBJ2-3; no reliable D call. Trimming cost V 2 bases and J 6 bases, with 12 bases left between them. Per germline, CDR1 MDHEN and CDR2 SYDVKM. The CDR3 runs to 14 residues. CDR3 DNA sequence: TGTGCCAGCAGTTTACGACCCCCGAGGGATACGCAGTATTTT. Its protein is CASSLRPPRDTQYF.

This clone was counted between two and nine times. The rearrangement links TRBV2 to TRBJ1-5; D ambiguous. The V end lost 5 bases, the J end lost 3 bases, and 14 bases lay between the germline ends. The CDR3 has 15 residues. The germline gives CDR1 SNHLY, CDR2 FYNNEI. The CDR3, as DNA: TGTGCCAGCAGTCGTGACTGGACGAACAATCAGCCCCAGCATTTT. It encodes CASSRDWTNNQPQHF. Full variable domain (outside the CDR3, taken from reference TRBV2 and TRBJ1-5): EPEVTQTPSHQVTQMGQEVILRCVPISNHLYFYWYRQILGQKVEFLVSFYNNEISEKSEIFDDQFSVERPDGSNFTLKIRSTKLEDSAMYFCASSRDWTNNQPQHFGDGTRLSIL.

CDR3 in amino acids: CAWSPADTQYF. The DNA of the CDR3 is TGTGCCTGGAGCCCCGCCGATACGCAGTATTTT. The chain has TRBV30 and TRBJ2-3, with unresolved D. CDR3 size: 11 residues. Trimming cost V 3 bases and J 6 bases, with 7 bases left between them. Germline V gene lookup returns CDR1 GTSNPN and CDR2 SVGIG (reference sequence).

The rearrangement joins TRBV19 to TRBJ2-6; D uncertain. There are 16 residues in the CDR3. V dropped 5 bases and J dropped 2 bases, with 13 bases sitting between them. Germline CDR1 reads LNHDA; CDR2 reads SQIVND (reference sequence). The CDR3 reads CASSLNRAPGANVLTF. The DNA of the CDR3 is TGTGCCAGTAGTTTAAATCGAGCACCTGGGGCCAACGTCCTGACTTTC.

The CDR3 sequence is CASSLTHMGQGGNYGYTF. The CDR3 nucleotides are TGTGCCAGCAGCTTAACCCATATGGGACAGGGAGGGAACTATGGCTACACCTTC. This sequence joins TRBV7-9 and TRBJ1-2; 9 bases are a match to TRBD1. This CDR3 has 18 amino acids. V was pared by 2 bases and J by 2 bases, with 12 bases of the junction left unmatched. The germline V gene has CDR1 SEHNR and CDR2 FQNEAQ (reference sequence).

The genes are TRBV7-3 and TRBJ2-5; D gene uncertain. Germline loops: CDR1 SGHTA, CDR2 FQGTGA. Trimming took off 1 base at V and 0 bases at J, with 18 bases between the two ends. This CDR3 spans 18 amino acids. The CDR3 region is CASSLIRAAGDHQETQYF. The CDR3 DNA sequence: TGTGCCAGCAGCTTAATCCGGGCGGCAGGAGACCACCAAGAGACCCAGTACTTC.

J is TRBJ1-3 and V is TRBV4-1; D is unclear. The CDR3 extends over 18 amino acids. The V and J ends lost 2 bases and 0 bases respectively, with 17 bases between them. The germline CDR1 and CDR2 sequences are MGHRA and YSYEKL. The CDR3 bases are TGCGCCAGCAGCCAATTCGGACCGAAACAAAACTCTGGAAACACCATATATTTT. Translation: CASSQFGPKQNSGNTIYF.

This rearrangement joins TRBV29-1 to TRBJ1-2; 10 bases agree with TRBD1. Germline lookup yields CDR1 SQVTM and CDR2 ANQGSEA. CDR3 size: 16 residues. The V and J ends lost 5 bases and 4 bases, in that order; junction bases with no gene match: 13. The CDR3 DNA reads TGCAGCGTTCCGGGGACAGGGGCCCCTGGATCCTATGGCTACACCTTC. Its translation: CSVPGTGAPGSYGYTF.

As concerns this clone: The junction departs from the called germline gene at one end, perhaps through a read error. The chain couples TRBV2 to TRBJ2-4; TRBD2 is a possible D gene (5 bases). The CDR3 loop spans 11 amino acids. Germline loops: CDR1 SNHLY, CDR2 FYNNEI. The CDR3 DNA sequence: TGTGCCAGCAAGGATCCAGGCCCGGGGAAGTTC. It translates to CASKDPGPGKF. The whole variable domain, remainder taken from reference TRBV2 and TRBJ2-4, is EPEVTQTPSHQVTQMGQEVILRCVPISNHLYFYWYRQILGQKVEFLVSFYNNEISEKSEIFDDQFSVERPDGSNFTLKIRSTKLEDSAMYFCASKDPGPGKFGAGTRLSVL.

The chain links TRBV15 to TRBJ2-7, with 12 positions matching TRBD2. Germline V gene sequence: CDR1 LNHNV, CDR2 YYDKDF (reference sequence). The V and J ends lost 5 bases and 6 bases, in that order; junction bases with no gene match: 5. This CDR3 has 14 residues. For the CDR3, the DNA is TGTGCCACCAGCCCGACTAGCGGGAGAGGCGAGCAGTACTTC. Translation: CATSPTSGRGEQYF. Drawing the rest from reference TRBV15 and TRBJ2-7, the complete variable domain is DAMVIQNPRYQVTQFGKPVTLSCSQTLNHNVMYWYQQKSSQAPKLLFHYYDKDFNNEADTPDNFQSRRPNTSFCFLDIRSPGLGDTAMYLCATSPTSGRGEQYFGPGTRLTVT.

Regarding this clone: Other DNA variants within this sample encode the same CDR3. The gene calls are TRBV5-1 and TRBJ2-2, with D possibly matching TRBD1 (6 bases). The V gene lost 4 bases and the J gene lost 0 bases, with 19 bases spanning the gap. From germline, CDR1 is SGHRS and CDR2 YFSETQ. The CDR3 is 18 residues long. Here the CDR3 DNA reads TGCGCCAGCAGCCTGGCTTTTTCGGCAGGGGCGAACACCGGGGAGCTGTTTTTT. It yields the protein CASSLAFSAGANTGELFF.

The genes are TRBV5-1 and TRBJ1-5; 7 bases line up with TRBD1. Germline assignment: CDR1 SGHRS and CDR2 YFSETQ. The ends lost 0 bases at V and 5 bases at J; junction bases unmatched: 5. The CDR3 is made up of 15 amino acids. This CDR3 is CASSLEGAGDQPQHF. The CDR3 nucleotides are TGCGCCAGCAGCTTGGAGGGGGCAGGAGATCAGCCCCAGCATTTT.

The CDR3 DNA is TGTGCCAGCAGCTCCCTGGCGTCTACCGCCGAGCAGTACTTC. Residues: CASSSLASTAEQYF. The chain is built from TRBV5-4 and TRBJ2-7; the D is unclear. This CDR3 has 14 residues. V dropped 3 bases and J dropped 6 bases, with 16 bases sitting between them. Germline CDR1 is SGHNT and CDR2 is YYREEE (reference sequence).

This sequence joins TRBV5-4 and TRBJ2-1, with 7 nucleotides matching TRBD1. V was clipped by 5 bases and J by 9 bases; unmatched bases: 11. Looked up from germline, CDR1 is SGHNT and CDR2 is YYREEE (reference sequence). The CDR3 contains 14 residues. The CDR3 loop is CASRPPTGRGEQFF. The DNA for the CDR3 is TGTGCCAGCAGGCCTCCGACAGGGCGCGGTGAGCAGTTCTTC.

The chain links TRBV7-9 to TRBJ2-5; 11 nucleotides agree with TRBD2. Germline CDR1 reads SEHNR; CDR2 reads FQNEAQ (reference sequence). V lost 6 bases to trimming and J lost 2 bases; unmatched junction nucleotides: 8. The CDR3 covers 16 residues. The CDR3: CASSTGTSGRQETQYF. The CDR3 DNA follows: TGTGCCAGCAGTACAGGGACTAGCGGCCGACAAGAGACCCAGTACTTC.

The chain joins TRBV19 to TRBJ2-7; D unresolved. Trimming shortened V by 2 bases and J by 6 bases, and 20 bases separated the two germline ends. The CDR3 length is 16 residues. Germline V gene lookup returns CDR1 LNHDA and CDR2 SQIVND (reference sequence). The CDR3 DNA is TGTGCCAGTAGTATAAACTTCATGGGTAGTCTTGGCGAGCAGTACTTC. Residues: CASSINFMGSLGEQYF.

Remarks on this clone: The sample contains more than one DNA sequence encoding this CDR3. This sequence joins TRBV9 and TRBJ1-2; D unclear. The germline V and J ends were trimmed by 0 bases and 3 bases, with 6 bases remaining between them. Germline V gene data show CDR1 as SGDLS and CDR2 as YYNGEE. The CDR3 is 13 amino acids. Here the CDR3 DNA reads TGTGCCAGCAGCGTAGGGCAGTACTATGGCTACACCTTC. Protein product: CASSVGQYYGYTF.

The chain joins TRBV2 to TRBJ2-1; possibly TRBD2 for D (6 bases). The CDR3 is 16 residues long. V lost 2 bases, J lost 5 bases, and 16 bases lay in between. Germline V gene lookup returns CDR1 SNHLY and CDR2 FYNNEI. The CDR3 loop is CASSELSGRRDNEQFF. Here the CDR3 DNA reads TGTGCCAGCAGTGAACTTTCGGGGAGGAGGGACAATGAGCAGTTCTTC.

The table lists this clone with a count of one. The chain employs TRBV9 and TRBJ1-2, with TRBD1 matching 9 bases. Trimming took 4 bases from V and 5 from J; bases not matched to a gene: 6. CDR3 length equals 14 residues. The germline V gene encodes CDR1 SGDLS and CDR2 YYNGEE. This CDR3 is CASSPDRGGYGYTF. CDR3 DNA: TGTGCCAGCAGCCCGGACAGGGGCGGGTATGGCTACACCTTC.